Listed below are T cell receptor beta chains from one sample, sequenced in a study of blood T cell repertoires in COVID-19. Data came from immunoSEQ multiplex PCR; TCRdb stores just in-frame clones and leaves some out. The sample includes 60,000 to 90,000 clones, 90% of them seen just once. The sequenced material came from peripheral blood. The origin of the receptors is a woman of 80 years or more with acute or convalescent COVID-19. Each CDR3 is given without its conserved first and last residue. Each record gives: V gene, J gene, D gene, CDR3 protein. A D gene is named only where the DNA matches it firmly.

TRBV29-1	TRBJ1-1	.	SGNRMNTEAF
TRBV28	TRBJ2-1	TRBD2	ASIPFSGGGSHNEQF
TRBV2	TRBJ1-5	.	ASTEALNQPQH
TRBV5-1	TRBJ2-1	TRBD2	ASSAVTSGRARNEQF
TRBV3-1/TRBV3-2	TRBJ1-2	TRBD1	ASSQGRTGGGYT
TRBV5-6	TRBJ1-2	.	ASSYTGIPSGGYT
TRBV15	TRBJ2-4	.	ATSSGQFVGKNIQY
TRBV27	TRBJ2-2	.	ASSPRGPVKNTGELF
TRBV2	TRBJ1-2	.	ASSDLEAGEKNGYT
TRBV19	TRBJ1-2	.	ASSVGTRAYGYT
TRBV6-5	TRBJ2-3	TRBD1	ASSLIQGVRTDTQY
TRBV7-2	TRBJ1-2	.	ASTPMTGLNYGYT
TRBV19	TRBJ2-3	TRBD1	ASIPGQGTDTQY
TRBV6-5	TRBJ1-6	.	ASSSGLRGYSPLH
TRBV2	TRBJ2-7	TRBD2	ASSKKMGGSSYEQY
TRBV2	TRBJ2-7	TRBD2	ASSGIAGREQY
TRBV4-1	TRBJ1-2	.	ASSQDNRKYGYT
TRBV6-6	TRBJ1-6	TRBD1	ASSFPRQGMYSPLH
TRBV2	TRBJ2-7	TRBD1	ASSVSTGDYEQY
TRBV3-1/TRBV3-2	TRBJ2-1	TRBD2	ASSQDIPAGGPYNEQF
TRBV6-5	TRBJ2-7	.	ASSTIVSREQY
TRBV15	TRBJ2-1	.	ATSRALVPYNEQF
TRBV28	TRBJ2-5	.	ASSLSPGRETQY
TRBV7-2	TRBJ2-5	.	ASSLVGLMVQETQY
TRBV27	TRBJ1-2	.	ASSLTPGRVQSANYGYT
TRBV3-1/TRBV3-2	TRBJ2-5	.	ASSQGRRETQY
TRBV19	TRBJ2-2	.	ASSGDSNTGELF
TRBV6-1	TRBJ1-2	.	ASSEAGGYGYT
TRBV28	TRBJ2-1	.	ASSLYNEQF
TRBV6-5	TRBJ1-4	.	ASRVRDGEKLF
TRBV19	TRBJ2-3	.	ASSPTSGLTYTDTQY
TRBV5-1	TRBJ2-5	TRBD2	ASSLGLAGVLHQETQY
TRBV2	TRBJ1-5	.	ASSDRSNQPQH
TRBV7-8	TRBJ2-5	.	ASSRSGKETQY
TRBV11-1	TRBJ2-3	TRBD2	ASSPSSGVRSQY
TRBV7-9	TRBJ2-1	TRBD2	ASSKYSLSGRADLNEQF
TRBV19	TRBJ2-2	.	ASSKEPSGGELF
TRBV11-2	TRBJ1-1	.	ASSLQGILEAF
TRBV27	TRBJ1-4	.	ASSSLTRGGEKLF
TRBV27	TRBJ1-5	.	ASRGGSGNQPQH
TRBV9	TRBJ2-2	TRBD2	ASTGTSGGPANTGELF
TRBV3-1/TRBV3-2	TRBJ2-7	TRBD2	ASSQTRPLAGGSEQY
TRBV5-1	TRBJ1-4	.	ASSIPSDEKLF
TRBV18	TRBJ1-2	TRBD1	ASSDRQGRLDYGYT
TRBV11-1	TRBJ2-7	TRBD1	ASSLRWTGIRYEQY
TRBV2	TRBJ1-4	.	ASREGAANEKLF
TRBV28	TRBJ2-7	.	ASSFSVPNEQY
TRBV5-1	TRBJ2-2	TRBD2	ASSPGLAFVVTGELF
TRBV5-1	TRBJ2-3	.	ASSLAADTDTQY
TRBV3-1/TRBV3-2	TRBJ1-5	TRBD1	ASSRDTGGSQPQH
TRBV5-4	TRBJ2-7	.	ASSLGGGAVEQY
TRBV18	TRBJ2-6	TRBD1	ASSGQGLGANVLT
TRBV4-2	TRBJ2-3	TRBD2	ASSQRIAGPLDTQY